A selection of T cell receptor beta chains follows, all from one sample in a study of CD8+ T cells in alopecia areata. Using immunoSEQ multiplex PCR, the repertoire was profiled, and TCRdb retains in-frame clones only, with some absent. The table records about 220,000 clones, approximately 57% of them present only once. The sequences come from CD4+ T cells sorted from blood, collected at week 4, from a patient treated with tofacitinib. Source of these receptors: a human donor with alopecia areata. CDR3s include the opening cysteine and the closing phenylalanine or tryptophan. A D gene is named only where the DNA matches it firmly. Size tells how often a clone was seen (once, few, many) or the class of an expanded clone, and some rows leave it out.

d_call	v_call	clone_size	j_call	cdr3_nt	cdr3_aa
NA	TRBV25-1	NA	TRBJ1-2	TGTGCCAGCAGTGGCAGGCTGGGCTACACCTTC	CASSGRLGYTF
NA	TRBV29-1	NA	TRBJ2-4	TGCAGCGTTGCAGGGAGAACCAAAAACATTCAGTACTTC	CSVAGRTKNIQYF
TRBD1	TRBV29-1	few	TRBJ1-1	TGCAGCTCGGGACAGGGGCCGAAGAACACTGAAGCTTTCTTT	CSSGQGPKNTEAFF
NA	TRBV2	NA	TRBJ2-5	TGTGCCAGCAAAGAGGTAGCACGGGGTGGTCAGACCCAGTACTTC	CASKEVARGGQTQYF
NA	TRBV29-1	NA	TRBJ1-2	TGCAGCGTCACGCAGGGGACTAACTATGGCTACACCTTC	CSVTQGTNYGYTF
NA	TRBV2	NA	TRBJ2-1	TGTGCCAGCATCGGCCGGAGCTCCTACAATGAGCAGTTCTTC	CASIGRSSYNEQFF
NA	TRBV28	NA	TRBJ2-7	TGTGCCAGCAGTTTGGATGGAACCTCCTACGAGCAGTACTTC	CASSLDGTSYEQYF
NA	TRBV6-1	NA	TRBJ2-7	TGTGCCAGCAGTGTTGGGCCTGGACAGTTCCCTTACGAGCAGTACTTC	CASSVGPGQFPYEQYF
TRBD1	TRBV10-3	few	TRBJ1-1	TGTGCCATCAAGCCGATGGGGACAGGGAACACTGAAGCTTTCTTT	CAIKPMGTGNTEAFF
NA	TRBV29-1	NA	TRBJ1-5	TGCAGCGTTGGGGAGGGAGGGAATCAGCCCCAGCATTTT	CSVGEGGNQPQHF
TRBD2	TRBV5-1	few	TRBJ2-5	TGCGCCAGCAGCCCCCGAAACTTCCAAGGACTAGCTGATAAAGAGACCCAGTACTTC	CASSPRNFQGLADKETQYF
NA	TRBV9	few	TRBJ1-6	TGTGCCAGCAGCGTAGACCCTGGCAATTCACCCCTCCACTTT	CASSVDPGNSPLHF
TRBD1	TRBV5-1	NA	TRBJ1-2	TGCGCCAGCAGCTTCGCGACAGGGGAGAACCTCTACACCTTC	CASSFATGENLYTF
NA	TRBV5-1	NA	TRBJ2-3	TGCGCCAGCAGCTTGGCGGCCCCCACAGATACGCAGTATTTT	CASSLAAPTDTQYF
NA	TRBV29-1	few	TRBJ2-2	TGCAGCGTTGCCGTGACCGGGGAGCTGTTTTTT	CSVAVTGELFF
NA	TRBV4-3	once	TRBJ2-1	TGCGCCAGCAGCCAAGAATCGTCGGCCTGGGATGAGCAGTTCTTC	CASSQESSAWDEQFF
NA	TRBV29-1	NA	TRBJ2-3	TGCAGCGTTGACCTGGACCGTTCAGGAGATACGCAGTATTTT	CSVDLDRSGDTQYF
NA	TRBV29-1	NA	TRBJ1-1	TGCAGCGTTTTACGGGGGGAGGTCATGAACACTGAAGCTTTCTTT	CSVLRGEVMNTEAFF
TRBD1	TRBV30	NA	TRBJ1-2	TGTGCCTGGACAGGGGGCTCTGGCTACACCTTC	CAWTGGSGYTF
TRBD2	TRBV7-2	few	TRBJ2-5	TGTGCCAGCAGCTTAGGTAGCGGGGGGCTTACCCAGTACTTC	CASSLGSGGLTQYF
NA	TRBV7-2	NA	TRBJ2-4	TGTGCCAGCAGCCAACGGAGCGGGCAGGGAAACATTCAGTACTTC	CASSQRSGQGNIQYF
NA	TRBV4-3	NA	TRBJ2-1	TGCGCCAGCAGCCAAGAGGGGGAGCAGTTCTTC	CASSQEGEQFF
NA	TRBV29-1	few	TRBJ1-2	TGCAGCGCACAGGGAGTGTCGAACTATGGCTACACCTTC	CSAQGVSNYGYTF
NA	TRBV30	NA	TRBJ1-1	TGTGCCTGGAGACCGACAGGACGTAACACTGAAGCTTTCTTT	CAWRPTGRNTEAFF
NA	TRBV4-3	NA	TRBJ1-2	TGCGCCAGCAGCCAAGAACGCGCAGTGAACTATGGCTACACCTTC	CASSQERAVNYGYTF
NA	TRBV29-1	NA	TRBJ1-5	TGCAGCGTTGGAGGCCAGAATCAGCCCCAGCATTTT	CSVGGQNQPQHF
NA	TRBV7-9	once	TRBJ1-1	TGTGCCAGCAGCTCAAACTCCGGGACACTGAACACTGAAGCTTTCTTT	CASSSNSGTLNTEAFF
TRBD2	TRBV9	few	TRBJ2-7	TGTGCCAGCAGCGCGACTAGCGGGTTCTACGAGCAGTACTTC	CASSATSGFYEQYF
TRBD1	TRBV19	few	TRBJ2-3	TGTGCCAGTAGTAAGCCTCCGGGACAGGGGGCAGGCACAGATACGCAGTATTTT	CASSKPPGQGAGTDTQYF
NA	TRBV29-1	few	TRBJ1-5	TGCAGCGTTGGACTCAATAGCAATCAGCCCCAGCATTTT	CSVGLNSNQPQHF
NA	TRBV6-5	few	TRBJ2-7	TGTGCCAGCAGTTATGGCAGGGGTTCTCCCTACGAGCAGTACTTC	CASSYGRGSPYEQYF
TRBD1	TRBV29-1	NA	TRBJ1-1	TGCAGCGCACAGGGGTACATGAACACTGAAGCTTTCTTT	CSAQGYMNTEAFF
NA	TRBV29-1	NA	TRBJ1-4	TGCAGCGCCGTCGGTCAGGGAGGCAGTGAAAAACTGTTTTTT	CSAVGQGGSEKLFF
TRBD2	TRBV5-1	NA	TRBJ2-5	TGCGCCAGCAGCATATTAGCGGGGCCGCAAGAGACCCAGTACTTC	CASSILAGPQETQYF
TRBD1	TRBV7-2	few	TRBJ1-1	TGTGCCAGCAGCCAAGAGGGACAGGTGAACACTGAAGCTTTCTTT	CASSQEGQVNTEAFF
NA	TRBV5-5	NA	TRBJ1-2	TGTGCCAGCAGCTCGGACAGCGCCTATGGCTACACCTTC	CASSSDSAYGYTF
TRBD1	TRBV7-9	few	TRBJ2-3	TGTGCCAGCAGCTTTTTGACAGGGACCCCCACAGATACGCAGTATTTT	CASSFLTGTPTDTQYF
NA	TRBV13	few	TRBJ1-1	TGTGCCAGCAACCGCGTCGGCACTGAAGCTTTCTTT	CASNRVGTEAFF
NA	TRBV30	NA	TRBJ1-1	TGTGCCTGGAGTGTAGGCCGAGGGACATTCATGAACACTGAAGCTTTCTTT	CAWSVGRGTFMNTEAFF
NA	TRBV9	few	TRBJ1-1	TGTGCCAGCAGCCCCGCCGGGAGAGAAGAAGCTTTCTTT	CASSPAGREEAFF
NA	TRBV5-1	NA	TRBJ2-6	TGCGCCAGCAGCTTGGAACCCCTCTCTGGGGCCAACGTCCTGACTTTC	CASSLEPLSGANVLTF
TRBD1	TRBV11-3	NA	TRBJ2-5	TGTGCCAGCAGCTCGCCGACAGGGGTCGGCCAAGAGACCCAGTACTTC	CASSSPTGVGQETQYF
TRBD1	TRBV5-1	NA	TRBJ1-1	TGCGCCAGCAGCTTAACAGGGGGCTTAGCTGAAGCTTTCTTT	CASSLTGGLAEAFF
NA	TRBV4-3	few	TRBJ2-3	TGCGCCAGCAGCCAGGGGATCACAGATACGCAGTATTTT	CASSQGITDTQYF
NA	TRBV30	once	TRBJ2-6	TGTGCCTCAAAAGGGGGTGACGGGGCCAACGTCCTGACTTTC	CASKGGDGANVLTF
NA	TRBV14	NA	TRBJ1-2	TGTGCCAGCAGCCAAGGTGCAGGCCCCTACTATGGCTACACCTTC	CASSQGAGPYYGYTF
NA	TRBV9	many	TRBJ1-5	TGTGCCAGCAGCTCCTCCGGAGGGGACAATCAGCCCCAGCATTTT	CASSSSGGDNQPQHF
NA	TRBV6-5	NA	TRBJ1-1	TGTGCCAGCAGTCCTACCCTTCAGGGGAAAGCTTTCTTT	CASSPTLQGKAFF
NA	TRBV6-1	few	TRBJ1-2	TGTGCCAGCAGTGAAGCGCCATCAGGACGGAATACTAACTATGGCTACACCTTC	CASSEAPSGRNTNYGYTF
NA	TRBV18	NA	TRBJ2-7	TGTGCCAGCTCACTGCGGGGACAGAGCTCCTACGAGCAGTACTTC	CASSLRGQSSYEQYF
NA	TRBV29-1	few	TRBJ2-2	TGCAGCGCCGGACATCCGAACACCGGGGAGCTGTTTTTT	CSAGHPNTGELFF
NA	TRBV29-1	NA	TRBJ1-1	TGCAGCGTTGCGGGGCCCACTGAAGCTTTCTTT	CSVAGPTEAFF
NA	TRBV18	NA	TRBJ1-4	TGTGCCAGCTCACCACCCGAAGGAGGAACAACTAATGAAAAACTGTTTTTT	CASSPPEGGTTNEKLFF